The clone carrying this T cell receptor (beta chain) was detected ten times or more. Antigen specificity is unknown. V lost 6 bases, J lost 2 bases, and 6 bases stayed unmatched. Germline V gene data show CDR1 as SNHLY and CDR2 as FYNNEI. The CDR3 totals 17 residues. This record belongs to a study of T cells in Graves' hyperthyroidism and ophthalmopathy. Findings and limits, study-wide: Also found in blood were most expanded thyroid clonotypes above 0.001.

Uncontrolled infection, other autoimmune disease, pregnancy or lactation barred patients from enrollment. Clinical symptoms, serum thyroxine, TRAb, thyroid ultrasound and orbital computed tomography established diagnosis. Amplification of TCR beta CDR3 regions was performed using RNA transcripts as template. During a first-round RT-PCR of the TCR CDR3, the HTBI primer set was used. TCRdb itself ran the multiplex PCR reads through MiXCR, one entry per CDR3 protein. The sample has about 350,000 distinct CDR3 sequences, 12% to 15% seen once. This chain links TRBV2 with TRBJ2-1, with TRBD2 matching over 14 bases. The TCR sequence derives from a woman aged 40-49 years with Graves' ophthalmopathy. Sequenced: blood. The CDR3 bases are TGTGCCAGCAGAGGACTAGCGGGGGGTCGAGCCTACAATGAGCAGTTCTTC. This encodes CASRGLAGGRAYNEQFF. Drawing the rest from reference TRBV2 and TRBJ2-1, the complete variable domain is EPEVTQTPSHQVTQMGQEVILRCVPISNHLYFYWYRQILGQKVEFLVSFYNNEISEKSEIFDDQFSVERPDGSNFTLKIRSTKLEDSAMYFCASRGLAGGRAYNEQFFGPGTRLTVL.